These 27 T cell receptor beta chains were all obtained from the same sample, sequenced in a study of CD4 T cells in relation to SARS-CoV-2 and coronaviruses. Sequencing used immunoSEQ multiplex PCR; TCRdb keeps in-frame clones, though not all of them. The sample carries some 21,000 clones, just over 75% recorded once. CD4+ T cells from unexposed donors were obtained before the COVID-19 pandemic (2011-2018). CD4+ T cells were isolated from the cells after less than 13 days of culture. Antigen specificity for these receptors is unknown. Sequenced: CD4+ T cells from PBMCs, cultured in vitro. Receptors were obtained from a human donor in good health.

The V gene is TRBV5-1, the J gene TRBJ2-3; D may be TRBD1 (6 bases). CDR1 SGHRS and CDR2 YFSETQ come from the germline V gene. The CDR3 length is 14 residues. Trimming shortened V by 7 bases and J by 0 bases, and 12 bases separated the two germline ends. DNA for the CDR3: TGCGCCAGCTCTAGGACAGAGAGCACAGATACGCAGTATTTT. It is translated as CASSRTESTDTQYF.

The chain couples TRBV6-5 to TRBJ2-6; D is unresolved. CDR3 length: 15 amino acids. The V gene lost 2 bases and the J gene lost 0 bases, with 5 bases spanning the gap. Germline loops: CDR1 MNHEY, CDR2 SVGAGI. The CDR3 nucleotides are TGTGCCAGCAGTTACGCCTTCTCTGGGGCCAACGTCCTGACTTTC. Translation: CASSYAFSGANVLTF.

The rearrangement links TRBV19 to TRBJ1-4; 9 nucleotides align to TRBD1. The CDR3 covers 14 residues. Trimming at V came to 3 bases and at J to 6 bases, leaving 2 bases not matched to a gene. The germline V gene encodes CDR1 LNHDA and CDR2 SQIVND (reference sequence). The CDR3 region is CASSIGDRDEKLFF. DNA of the CDR3: TGTGCCAGTAGTATCGGGGACAGGGATGAAAAACTGTTTTTT.

This chain connects TRBV4-1 to TRBJ2-1; no definite D call. This CDR3 region has 11 residues. Trimming took off 3 bases at V and 3 bases at J, with 0 bases between the two ends. Germline values: CDR1 MGHRA, CDR2 YSYEKL. The CDR3 region is CASSHYNEQFF. CDR3 sequence (DNA): TGCGCCAGCAGCCACTACAATGAGCAGTTCTTC.

The chain carries TRBV12-3 or TRBV12-4 and TRBJ2-1; D call uncertain. This CDR3 has 12 amino acids. V lost 3 bases, J lost 7 bases, and 7 bases lay in between. In nucleotides, the CDR3 is TGTGCCAGCAGTTTCACAGTAAATGAGCAGTTCTTC. Residues: CASSFTVNEQFF.

In its sample, this clone was seen a few times. The J gene is TRBJ2-3, the V gene TRBV4-3, with 7 nucleotides matching TRBD2. The CDR3 loop spans 16 amino acids. Per germline, CDR1 LGHNA and CDR2 YSLEER. V shed 3 bases, J shed 4 bases, and the junction held 10 bases outside the gene matches. CDR3 in DNA: TGCGCCAGCAGCCAGGCCGCAGCGGGGCAGGCAGATACGCAGTATTTT. It translates to CASSQAAAGQADTQYF.

The V and J genes are TRBV10-3 and TRBJ1-6; 7 nucleotides agree with TRBD1. Germline V lookup: CDR1 ENHRY, CDR2 SYGVKD. This CDR3 contains 17 residues. V lost 7 bases to trimming and J lost 0 bases; unmatched junction nucleotides: 9. The CDR3 DNA is TGTGCCATCAACCCTGGGACAGCTCTCTCCTATAATTCACCCCTCCACTTT. Residues: CAINPGTALSYNSPLHF.

The rearrangement joins TRBV19 to TRBJ2-1; the D gene is possibly TRBD2 (6 bases). V was pared by 3 bases and J by 3 bases, with 15 bases between. Germline lookup yields CDR1 LNHDA and CDR2 SQIVND (reference sequence). The CDR3 runs 16 residues. CDR3 sequence: CASSMQYGSGYNEQFF. CDR3 sequence (DNA): TGTGCCAGTAGTATGCAATACGGGAGTGGCTACAATGAGCAGTTCTTC.

V and J are TRBV7-2 and TRBJ1-3; no firm D call. The CDR3 consists of 14 residues. V lost 5 bases, J lost 0 bases, and 8 bases lay in between. Germline CDR1 reads SGHTA; CDR2 reads FQGNSA. CDR3 coding DNA: TGTGCCAGCAGCCTTTCGTACTCTGGAAACACCATATATTTT. Amino acids: CASSLSYSGNTIYF. The whole variable domain, remainder taken from reference TRBV7-2 and TRBJ1-3, is GAGVSQSPSNKVTEKGKDVELRCDPISGHTALYWYRQSLGQGLEFLIYFQGNSAPDKSGLPSDRFSAERTGGSVSTLTIQRTQQEDSAVYLCASSLSYSGNTIYFGEGSWLTVV.

The J gene is TRBJ2-7, the V gene TRBV2; 8 bases agree with TRBD1. From germline, CDR1 is SNHLY and CDR2 FYNNEI. The CDR3 length is 12 residues. The trim removed 7 bases at V and 6 bases at J, leaving 5 bases unmatched. The CDR3 loop is CASTRDRSEQYF. The CDR3 nucleotides read TGTGCCAGCACCCGGGACAGGTCCGAGCAGTACTTC.

The V and J genes are TRBV3-1 (or the pseudogene TRBV3-2) and TRBJ2-1, with D unresolved. Germline V CDR1 and CDR2: LGHDT, YNNKEL (reference sequence). The length of the CDR3 is 13 residues. V dropped 4 bases and J dropped 9 bases, with 13 bases sitting between them. Written as DNA, the CDR3 is TGTGCCAGCAGCCTGGACGGCCGAGGTGAGCAGTTCTTC. Its translation: CASSLDGRGEQFF.

The rearrangement uses TRBV28 and TRBJ2-1, with 7 positions matching TRBD2. From germline, CDR1 is MDHEN and CDR2 SYDVKM. V dropped 5 bases and J dropped 3; count of bases not matched to a gene: 10. CDR3 size: 16 residues. CDR3 amino acids: CASSKIWLAVYNEQFF. CDR3 nucleotides: TGTGCCAGCAGTAAAATTTGGCTAGCGGTCTACAATGAGCAGTTCTTC.

The chain uses TRBV10-3 and TRBJ1-1, with 8 positions matching TRBD1. The trim removed 6 bases at V and 4 bases at J, leaving 4 bases unmatched. CDR1 and CDR2 from the germline V gene are ENHRY and SYGVKD. This CDR3 is 13 amino acids long. CDR3 sequence (DNA): TGTGCCATCAGGGACAGGGAGAGCACTGAAGCTTTCTTT. Amino acids: CAIRDRESTEAFF.

This chain connects TRBV19 to TRBJ2-7, with no clear D. Germline CDR1 is LNHDA and CDR2 is SQIVND (reference sequence). There are 14 residues in the CDR3. Trimming removed 6 bases at V and 4 bases at J, with 16 bases between. The CDR3 is CASSLLLGPYEQYF. The CDR3 bases are TGTGCCAGTAGCCTGCTCCTAGGACCGTACGAGCAGTACTTC. The whole variable domain, filled in from reference TRBV19 and TRBJ2-7, reads DGGITQSPKYLFRKEGQNVTLSCEQNLNHDAMYWYRQDPGQGLRLIYYSQIVNDFQKGDIAEGYSVSREKKESFPLTVTSAQKNPTAFYLCASSLLLGPYEQYFGPGTRLTVT.

The table lists this clone with a count of one. The V gene is TRBV28, the J gene TRBJ2-1; 12 bases align to TRBD1. The germline CDR1 and CDR2 sequences are MDHEN and SYDVKM. Trimming took 6 bases from V and 7 from J; bases not matched to a gene: 10. This CDR3 comprises 16 residues. CDR3 nucleotides: TGTGCCAGCAGGTACCCCGGGACAGGGGGCAGAAATGAGCAGTTCTTC. Translated: CASRYPGTGGRNEQFF.

V is TRBV2 and J is TRBJ2-5; D gene uncertain. V lost 0 bases and J lost 1, with 9 bases in between. CDR3 size: 15 residues. Germline V gene sequence: CDR1 SNHLY, CDR2 FYNNEI. This chain's CDR3 is CASSEAQATQETQYF. As DNA, the CDR3 is TGTGCCAGCAGTGAAGCGCAGGCGACCCAAGAGACCCAGTACTTC. Combining the CDR3 with reference TRBV2 and TRBJ2-5 gives the whole variable domain EPEVTQTPSHQVTQMGQEVILRCVPISNHLYFYWYRQILGQKVEFLVSFYNNEISEKSEIFDDQFSVERPDGSNFTLKIRSTKLEDSAMYFCASSEAQATQETQYFGPGTRLLVL.

This clone was recorded once. CDR3 sequence: CASSQGGQGKFYEQYF. CDR3 in DNA: TGCGCCAGCAGCCAAGGAGGACAGGGGAAATTTTACGAGCAGTACTTC. This sequence joins TRBV4-1 and TRBJ2-7; 9 nucleotides align to TRBD1. Looked up from germline, CDR1 is MGHRA and CDR2 is YSYEKL. This CDR3 has 16 residues. V was pared by 1 base and J by 4 bases, with 8 bases of the junction left unmatched.

V usage is TRBV19 and J usage is TRBJ2-7; 10 bases map to TRBD2. V lost 6 bases and J lost 2; bases outside the gene matches: 4. This CDR3 is built from 14 residues. In germline, CDR1 is LNHDA, CDR2 SQIVND (reference sequence). The DNA of the CDR3 is TGTGCCAGTAGGGGGACTAGCGCCCCCTACGAGCAGTACTTC. Protein: CASRGTSAPYEQYF. The full variable domain, completed using reference TRBV19 and TRBJ2-7, is DGGITQSPKYLFRKEGQNVTLSCEQNLNHDAMYWYRQDPGQGLRLIYYSQIVNDFQKGDIAEGYSVSREKKESFPLTVTSAQKNPTAFYLCASRGTSAPYEQYFGPGTRLTVT.

V and J are TRBV6-6 and TRBJ1-1, with D possibly TRBD1 on 6 matching bases. CDR3 size: 13 residues. Germline CDR1 MNHNY, CDR2 SVGAGI (reference sequence). Trimming shortened V by 6 bases and J by 4 bases, and 12 bases separated the two germline ends. The CDR3 DNA reads as TGTGCCAGCAGCCAAGAAGGGGGCACTGAAGCTTTCTTT. This sequence encodes CASSQEGGTEAFF.

DNA for the CDR3: TGTGCCAGTAGTACCACAGGGTGGGGAAACACCATATATTTT. This encodes CASSTTGWGNTIYF. V is TRBV19 and J is TRBJ1-3; perhaps TRBD1 as D (6 bases). The germline CDR1 and CDR2 sequences are LNHDA and SQIVND (reference sequence). V was pared by 4 bases and J by 4 bases, with 11 bases between. The CDR3 has 14 amino acids. The full variable domain, with the rest looked up from reference TRBV19 and TRBJ1-3, is DGGITQSPKYLFRKEGQNVTLSCEQNLNHDAMYWYRQDPGQGLRLIYYSQIVNDFQKGDIAEGYSVSREKKESFPLTVTSAQKNPTAFYLCASSTTGWGNTIYFGEGSWLTVV.

CDR3 residues: CASGLNTEAFF. CDR3 DNA: TGTGCCAGCGGTCTGAACACTGAAGCTTTCTTT. The chain carries TRBV3-1 (or the pseudogene TRBV3-2) and TRBJ1-1; D is unclear. CDR1 is LGHDT and CDR2 is YNNKEL in the germline V gene (reference sequence). The CDR3 has 11 residues. The V gene lost 8 bases and the J gene lost 0 bases, with 4 bases spanning the gap.

The gene calls are TRBV6-5 and TRBJ1-3; D unclear. Trimming removed 6 bases at V and 4 bases at J, with 10 bases between. Germline V gives CDR1 MNHEY, CDR2 SVGAGI. The CDR3 sequence is 13 residues long. This chain's CDR3 is CASSKNEGNTIYF. CDR3 sequence (DNA): TGTGCCAGCAGCAAAAACGAGGGAAACACCATATATTTT.

The V gene is TRBV3-1 (or the pseudogene TRBV3-2), the J gene TRBJ2-7, with TRBD1 matching 8 bases. CDR1 and CDR2 from the germline V gene are LGHDT and YNNKEL (reference sequence). J gave up 6 bases and V 2 bases, and 9 bases lay outside the gene matches. There are 15 residues in the CDR3. The CDR3 DNA reads as TGTGCCAGCAGCCAACGGCAGGGGGCGCAGGGCGAGCAGTACTTC. This translates into CASSQRQGAQGEQYF.

The genes are TRBV5-5 and TRBJ2-3; a weak D match, TRBD2 (8 bases). CDR1 is SGHKS and CDR2 is YYEKEE in the germline V gene (reference sequence). The CDR3 covers 16 residues. V lost 2 bases to trimming and J lost 3 bases, with 16 bases between them. The CDR3 loop is CASSFSGGGGTDTQYF. The CDR3 DNA is TGTGCCAGCAGCTTTTCGGGAGGGGGCGGAACAGATACGCAGTATTTT. Full variable domain (remainder filled in from reference TRBV5-5 and TRBJ2-3): DAGVTQSPTHLIKTRGQQVTLRCSPISGHKSVSWYQQVLGQGPQFIFQYYEKEERGRGNFPDRFSARQFPNYSSELNVNALLLGDSALYLCASSFSGGGGTDTQYFGPGTRLTVL.

This chain joins TRBV13 and TRBJ2-2; D gene ambiguous. The V gene's germline CDR1 is PRHDT and CDR2 FYEKMQ (reference sequence). The CDR3 loop spans 12 amino acids. Trimming stripped 3 bases from V and 7 bases from J, with 6 bases between. The DNA of the CDR3 is TGTGCCAGCAGCTTGCCGTTCGGGGAGCTGTTTTTT. Its protein product is CASSLPFGELFF.

The CDR3 DNA sequence: TGTGCCAGCAGTGCGCAATTTCTAGGGGTAAATGAGCAGTTCTTC. Amino acid sequence: CASSAQFLGVNEQFF. The chain uses TRBV6-2 or TRBV6-3 and TRBJ2-1; D possibly corresponds to TRBD1 (5 bases). CDR3 size: 15 residues. V was trimmed by 5 bases and J by 7 bases, leaving 18 bases between them. The V gene's germline CDR1 is MNHEY and CDR2 SVGEGT.

The chain employs TRBV29-1 and TRBJ2-7, with 10 bases identical to TRBD2. Germline CDR1 reads SQVTM; CDR2 reads ANQGSEA. Unmatched junction bases numbered 7, after V lost 6 bases and J lost 2 bases. This CDR3 is built from 14 residues. CDR3 loop: CSVETSGYTYEQYF. The DNA for the CDR3 is TGCAGCGTGGAGACTAGCGGGTACACCTACGAGCAGTACTTC.